These T cell receptor beta chains were read from a single sample in a study of control samples from healthy donors and cancer patients. Sequencing used immunoSEQ multiplex PCR; TCRdb keeps in-frame clones, though not all of them. This sample has more than 150,000 clones, with roughly nine tenths found just once. Sequenced material: blood. These receptor sequences come from a woman aged 30 to 39 in good health. Both conserved end residues are part of each CDR3. Each record gives: V gene, clone size, J gene, D gene, CDR3 DNA, CDR3 protein. A D gene is named only where the DNA matches it firmly. A clone size is listed for some rows: how often the clone was seen (once, few, many), or a class if it is expanded.

v_gene: TRBV19
abundance: -
j_gene: TRBJ2-7
d_gene: -
CDR3nt: TGTGCCAGTAGTATAAGGAGGACCTACGAGCAGTACTTC
CDR3aa: CASSIRRTYEQYF

v_gene: TRBV18
abundance: -
j_gene: TRBJ1-6
d_gene: -
CDR3nt: TGTGCCAGCTCACCACTACAGAGCTCCTATAATTCACCCCTCCACTTT
CDR3aa: CASSPLQSSYNSPLHF

v_gene: TRBV5-3
abundance: -
j_gene: TRBJ2-5
d_gene: -
CDR3nt: TGTGCCAGAAGCCGGGGTGGCGGAGCACTCCAAGAGACCCAGTACTTC
CDR3aa: CARSRGGGALQETQYF

v_gene: TRBV27
abundance: once
j_gene: TRBJ2-1
d_gene: -
CDR3nt: TGTGCCAGCAGTCGCAACCGGGACCCCGAGCAGTTCTTC
CDR3aa: CASSRNRDPEQFF

v_gene: TRBV5-1
abundance: -
j_gene: TRBJ2-3
d_gene: -
CDR3nt: TGCGCCAGCAGCTTCGATCATAGCACAGATACGCAGTATTTT
CDR3aa: CASSFDHSTDTQYF

v_gene: TRBV27
abundance: -
j_gene: TRBJ1-1
d_gene: -
CDR3nt: TGTGCCAGCAGTTTCACGGGGGGACTGACAGCTTTCTTT
CDR3aa: CASSFTGGLTAFF

v_gene: TRBV7-3
abundance: -
j_gene: TRBJ2-7
d_gene: TRBD2
CDR3nt: TGTGCCAGCAGCCCGGGGGGTCACGAGCAGTACTTC
CDR3aa: CASSPGGHEQYF

v_gene: TRBV7-9
abundance: -
j_gene: TRBJ2-2
d_gene: -
CDR3nt: TGTGCCAGCAGTCAAAGACTTGGCGGGGCGAACACCGGGGAGCTGTTTTTT
CDR3aa: CASSQRLGGANTGELFF

v_gene: TRBV6-2/TRBV6-3
abundance: -
j_gene: TRBJ1-1
d_gene: -
CDR3nt: TGTGCCAGCAGCCGACAGGAGAACACTGAAGCTTTCTTT
CDR3aa: CASSRQENTEAFF

v_gene: TRBV5-1
abundance: -
j_gene: TRBJ2-2
d_gene: -
CDR3nt: TGCGCCAGCAGCTTTCTCGGGGAGCTGTTTTTT
CDR3aa: CASSFLGELFF

v_gene: TRBV28
abundance: -
j_gene: TRBJ1-6
d_gene: -
CDR3nt: TGTGCCAGCAGTCCTTACAGGGATAGGCCCGGGAATAATTCACCCCTCCACTTT
CDR3aa: CASSPYRDRPGNNSPLHF

v_gene: TRBV7-9
abundance: -
j_gene: TRBJ1-4
d_gene: TRBD1
CDR3nt: TGTGCCAGCAGCATTACCGGGACAGCTGAAAAACTGTTTTTT
CDR3aa: CASSITGTAEKLFF

v_gene: TRBV30
abundance: once
j_gene: TRBJ1-1
d_gene: -
CDR3nt: TGTGCCTGGAGTCTTACAGTGAACACTGAAGCTTTCTTT
CDR3aa: CAWSLTVNTEAFF

v_gene: TRBV7-8
abundance: -
j_gene: TRBJ2-4
d_gene: -
CDR3nt: TGTGCCAGCAGCTTAAGTCGGGCGGGCATTCAGTACTTC
CDR3aa: CASSLSRAGIQYF

v_gene: TRBV19
abundance: -
j_gene: TRBJ2-7
d_gene: TRBD2
CDR3nt: TGTGCCAGTAGTCGGGGGGATCTAGACTACGAGCAGTACTTC
CDR3aa: CASSRGDLDYEQYF

v_gene: TRBV5-4
abundance: -
j_gene: TRBJ2-1
d_gene: -
CDR3nt: TGTGCCAGCAGCCAGGCCTTATTCTCCTACAATGAGCAGTTCTTC
CDR3aa: CASSQALFSYNEQFF

v_gene: TRBV4-3
abundance: -
j_gene: TRBJ2-1
d_gene: TRBD2
CDR3nt: TGCGCCAGCAGCCAAGACGGCGGCGGGAGCCCCTACAATGAGCAGTTCTTC
CDR3aa: CASSQDGGGSPYNEQFF

v_gene: TRBV9
abundance: -
j_gene: TRBJ2-7
d_gene: TRBD1
CDR3nt: TGTGCCAGCGGGACAGGTATTTCCTACGAGCAGTACTTC
CDR3aa: CASGTGISYEQYF

v_gene: TRBV6-1
abundance: -
j_gene: TRBJ1-1
d_gene: -
CDR3nt: TGTGCCAGCAGTGAAGCCTCGAAAGCTTTCTTT
CDR3aa: CASSEASKAFF

v_gene: TRBV24-1
abundance: -
j_gene: TRBJ2-1
d_gene: TRBD2
CDR3nt: TGTGCCACTTCCGGGACTAGCGATTACAATGAGCAGTTCTTC
CDR3aa: CATSGTSDYNEQFF

v_gene: TRBV10-1
abundance: -
j_gene: TRBJ2-7
d_gene: TRBD1
CDR3nt: TGCGCCAGCAGTGACCTGACAGGGGGCGAGCAGTACTTC
CDR3aa: CASSDLTGGEQYF

v_gene: TRBV28
abundance: -
j_gene: TRBJ2-6
d_gene: -
CDR3nt: TGTGCCAGCAGTTTGAGGAGGGCTGGGGCCAACGTCCTGACTTTC
CDR3aa: CASSLRRAGANVLTF

v_gene: TRBV19
abundance: -
j_gene: TRBJ2-1
d_gene: TRBD2
CDR3nt: TGTGCCAGTACCCCGAGACTAGCGGGGGCTCACAATGAGCAGTTCTTC
CDR3aa: CASTPRLAGAHNEQFF

v_gene: TRBV3-1/TRBV3-2
abundance: -
j_gene: TRBJ2-5
d_gene: TRBD2
CDR3nt: TGTGCCAGCAGATTACTAGCGGGACAAGAGACCCAGTACTTC
CDR3aa: CASRLLAGQETQYF

v_gene: TRBV28
abundance: -
j_gene: TRBJ1-2
d_gene: -
CDR3nt: TGTGCCAGCAGTTCGGACACCTACTACTATGGCTACACCTTC
CDR3aa: CASSSDTYYYGYTF

v_gene: TRBV3-1/TRBV3-2
abundance: once
j_gene: TRBJ2-5
d_gene: TRBD2
CDR3nt: TGTGCCAGCAGCCAAGATAGGGTCCTAGCGGGAGAGACCCAGTACTTC
CDR3aa: CASSQDRVLAGETQYF

v_gene: TRBV19
abundance: -
j_gene: TRBJ2-1
d_gene: -
CDR3nt: TGTGCCAGTAGTAAAACCAGGGGAGACGAGCAGTTCTTC
CDR3aa: CASSKTRGDEQFF

v_gene: TRBV27
abundance: -
j_gene: TRBJ2-7
d_gene: TRBD2
CDR3nt: TGTGCCAGCAGTTGGGGGGGAGGACTCAACGAGCAGTACTTC
CDR3aa: CASSWGGGLNEQYF

v_gene: TRBV6-5
abundance: -
j_gene: TRBJ2-2
d_gene: -
CDR3nt: TGTGCCAGCAGTTCAACCAACACCGGGGAGCTGTTTTTT
CDR3aa: CASSSTNTGELFF

v_gene: TRBV7-9
abundance: -
j_gene: TRBJ1-3
d_gene: -
CDR3nt: TGTGCCAGCAGCTTGCCTGACAGGCGAAACACCATATATTTT
CDR3aa: CASSLPDRRNTIYF

v_gene: TRBV27
abundance: -
j_gene: TRBJ1-2
d_gene: -
CDR3nt: TGTGCCAGCAGTTTATCGGGAGAGAATGGCTACACCTTC
CDR3aa: CASSLSGENGYTF

v_gene: TRBV5-1
abundance: -
j_gene: TRBJ1-1
d_gene: TRBD1
CDR3nt: TGCGCCAGCAGCGGAGGACAGGGCCCCACTGAAGCTTTCTTT
CDR3aa: CASSGGQGPTEAFF

v_gene: TRBV20-1
abundance: -
j_gene: TRBJ1-2
d_gene: -
CDR3nt: TGCAGTGCTAGTCATGGCTACACCTTC
CDR3aa: CSASHGYTF

v_gene: TRBV24-1
abundance: -
j_gene: TRBJ2-7
d_gene: TRBD2
CDR3nt: TGTGCCACGGGACTAGCGGGATGGGAGCAGTACTTC
CDR3aa: CATGLAGWEQYF

v_gene: TRBV30
abundance: once
j_gene: TRBJ2-7
d_gene: TRBD2
CDR3nt: TGTGCCTGGAGGTCATGGGGGGGGGAAAACCTACGAAGCTACGAGCAGTACTTC
CDR3aa: CAWRSWGGENLRSYEQYF

v_gene: TRBV6-2/TRBV6-3
abundance: -
j_gene: TRBJ1-1
d_gene: -
CDR3nt: TGTGCCAGCAGTTCAGAGGCTCGGACTGAAGCTTTCTTT
CDR3aa: CASSSEARTEAFF

v_gene: TRBV19
abundance: -
j_gene: TRBJ2-1
d_gene: TRBD2
CDR3nt: TGTGCCAGTAGTATCAAGCGGGAGAGAAACAATGAGCAGTTCTTC
CDR3aa: CASSIKRERNNEQFF

v_gene: TRBV6-2/TRBV6-3
abundance: -
j_gene: TRBJ2-5
d_gene: -
CDR3nt: TGTGCCAGCAGTTATGACAGAGAGACCGTAGGTGAGACCCAGTACTTC
CDR3aa: CASSYDRETVGETQYF

v_gene: TRBV7-2
abundance: -
j_gene: TRBJ2-3
d_gene: -
CDR3nt: TGTGCCAGCAGCCCTGTCAGCCCAGATACGCAGTATTTT
CDR3aa: CASSPVSPDTQYF

v_gene: TRBV7-9
abundance: -
j_gene: TRBJ2-7
d_gene: -
CDR3nt: TGTGCCAGCAGCTTAGGTGGTAGGAGCGAGCAGTACTTC
CDR3aa: CASSLGGRSEQYF

v_gene: TRBV28
abundance: -
j_gene: TRBJ1-6
d_gene: TRBD1
CDR3nt: TGTGCCAGCAGTCCCCGACAGGGTGAAACTTCACCCCTCCACTTT
CDR3aa: CASSPRQGETSPLHF

v_gene: TRBV7-2
abundance: -
j_gene: TRBJ2-7
d_gene: -
CDR3nt: TGTGCCAGCAGCTCTCAAGGGGGGTACGAGCAGTACTTC
CDR3aa: CASSSQGGYEQYF

v_gene: TRBV7-6
abundance: -
j_gene: TRBJ2-3
d_gene: TRBD2
CDR3nt: TGTGCCAGCAGCTCCCTCGAGACTAGCGATTTCACAGATACGCAGTATTTT
CDR3aa: CASSSLETSDFTDTQYF

v_gene: TRBV2
abundance: -
j_gene: TRBJ1-5
d_gene: -
CDR3nt: TGTGCCAGCAGTGAAGCGAGGGGATATAGCAATCAGCCCCAGCATTTT
CDR3aa: CASSEARGYSNQPQHF

v_gene: TRBV7-3
abundance: once
j_gene: TRBJ2-5
d_gene: -
CDR3nt: TGTGCCAGCAGCTTATCGGGTCCCATGGAGACCCAGTACTTC
CDR3aa: CASSLSGPMETQYF